One and the same sample provided the 20 T cell receptor beta chains below, sequenced in a study of blood T cell repertoires in COVID-19. Method: immunoSEQ multiplex PCR; TCRdb's copy keeps in-frame clones and lacks some. The table lists approximately 300,000 clones, 80% to 95% of them singletons. Source material: peripheral blood. The receptors here all came from a young woman with COVID-19, enrolled during active disease.

The chain employs TRBV18 and TRBJ2-1; a weak D match, TRBD1 (6 bases). The CDR3 sequence is 16 residues long. CDR1 and CDR2 from the germline V gene are KGHSH and LQKENI. Trimming took off 3 bases at V and 0 bases at J, with 12 bases between the two ends. CDR3 coding DNA: TGTGCCAGCTCACCCGCGGACAGACGCTCCTACAATGAGCAGTTCTTC. Translated, it gives CASSPADRRSYNEQFF.

This chain uses TRBV3-1 (or the pseudogene TRBV3-2) with TRBJ2-1; TRBD2 might be the D (5 bases). The germline CDR1 and CDR2 sequences are LGHDT and YNNKEL (reference sequence). V dropped 0 bases and J dropped 4 bases, with 19 bases sitting between them. This CDR3 spans 18 amino acids. The CDR3 sequence is CASSQDSPDSPKYNEQFF. DNA of the CDR3: TGTGCCAGCAGCCAAGATTCCCCGGACTCCCCAAAGTACAATGAGCAGTTCTTC.

The chain uses TRBV7-2 and TRBJ1-5, with D perhaps matching TRBD1 (6 bases). The CDR3 has 14 amino acids. Trimming took 8 bases from V and 7 from J, leaving 18 bases between them. Germline V gene lookup returns CDR1 SGHTA and CDR2 FQGNSA. The CDR3 DNA reads as TGTGCCAGCGGGCAGGGGTCGGGAGGGCAGCCCCAGCATTTT. Protein: CASGQGSGGQPQHF.

The chain joins TRBV5-1 to TRBJ1-2, with 10 bases aligning to TRBD1. The CDR3 is made up of 14 amino acids. Germline V gene data show CDR1 as SGHRS and CDR2 as YFSETQ. With V trimmed by 5 bases and J by 2 bases, 3 bases remained unmatched. The CDR3 sequence is CASSSTGGNYGYTF. Written as DNA, the CDR3 is TGCGCCAGCAGTTCGACAGGGGGCAACTATGGCTACACCTTC.

CDR3 in amino acids: CAWSPGGIMTGELFF. CDR3 nucleotide sequence: TGTGCCTGGAGCCCGGGCGGGATAATGACCGGGGAGCTGTTTTTT. The chain employs TRBV30 and TRBJ2-2, with D perhaps TRBD2 (6 bases). The CDR3 runs to 15 residues. The ends were cut back, 3 bases at V and 5 bases at J, with 16 bases in the middle. Germline loops: CDR1 GTSNPN, CDR2 SVGIG (reference sequence).

The chain recombines TRBV5-1 with TRBJ2-7, with 9 bases that match TRBD1. Trimming cost V 4 bases and J 4 bases; bases outside gene matches: 3. CDR3 length equals 13 residues. From germline, CDR1 is SGHRS and CDR2 YFSETQ. The CDR3 region is CASSAQGAYEQYF. The CDR3 DNA sequence: TGCGCCAGCAGCGCACAGGGGGCTTACGAGCAGTACTTC.

V is TRBV9 and J is TRBJ2-5, with 9 bases identical to TRBD2. The trim removed 3 bases at V and 5 bases at J, leaving 8 bases unmatched. This CDR3 has 15 residues. Germline CDR1 is SGDLS and CDR2 is YYNGEE. The CDR3 sequence: CASSGGLAQGETQYF. The CDR3 DNA reads TGTGCCAGCAGCGGGGGACTAGCTCAGGGGGAGACCCAGTACTTC.

The chain links TRBV7-9 to TRBJ1-2, with D perhaps matching TRBD1 (5 bases). V shed 1 base and J shed 5 bases, with 14 bases lying between them. The CDR3 sequence is 15 residues long. Germline V lookup: CDR1 SEHNR, CDR2 FQNEAQ (reference sequence). CDR3 bases: TGTGCCAGCAGCTTAGAGACGGGGGGAGAATATGGCTACACCTTC. Its translation is CASSLETGGEYGYTF.

J is TRBJ1-3 and V is TRBV18; 7 positions agree with TRBD1. Unmatched junction bases numbered 8, after V lost 3 bases and J lost 0 bases. CDR3 size: 17 residues. Per the germline V gene, CDR1 is KGHSH and CDR2 is LQKENI. The CDR3 reads CASSPLLTGDSGNTIYF. The CDR3 nucleotides read TGTGCCAGCTCACCGCTACTTACAGGGGACTCTGGAAACACCATATATTTT. The complete variable domain, with remaining parts taken from reference TRBV18 and TRBJ1-3, reads NAGVMQNPRHLVRRRGQEARLRCSPMKGHSHVYWYRQLPEEGLKFMVYLQKENIIDESGMPKERFSAEFPKEGPSILRIQQVVRGDSAAYFCASSPLLTGDSGNTIYFGEGSWLTVV.

The table lists this clone with a count of one. The J gene is TRBJ1-4, the V gene TRBV5-6, with D maybe TRBD1 (5 bases). V lost 2 bases and J 7 bases, leaving 12 bases between the germline ends. CDR3 length equals 14 residues. Per germline, CDR1 SGHDT and CDR2 YYEEEE. CDR3 amino acids: CASSLGELGEKLFF. The CDR3 DNA reads as TGTGCCAGCAGCTTAGGGGAATTGGGTGAAAAACTGTTTTTT.

This clone appeared a few times. The chain links TRBV11-3 to TRBJ2-1; weak D call: TRBD1 (6 bases). The germline V gene has CDR1 SGHNT and CDR2 YENEEA. CDR3 size: 15 residues. Trimming cost V 3 bases and J 4 bases, with 13 bases left between them. The CDR3 nucleotides are TGTGCCAGCAGCTTCCCGCGACAGGAGTACAATGAGCAGTTCTTC. It specifies CASSFPRQEYNEQFF.

This chain connects TRBV9 to TRBJ2-1; maybe TRBD1 (5 bases). The V gene's germline CDR1 is SGDLS and CDR2 YYNGEE. Trimming cost V 0 bases and J 7 bases, with 11 bases left between them. The length of the CDR3 is 14 residues. CDR3 nucleotides: TGTGCCAGCAGCGTAGGGGGCAGTTTAAATGAGCAGTTCTTC. This translates into CASSVGGSLNEQFF.

This chain uses TRBV7-3 with TRBJ1-5; D is possibly TRBD1 (6 bases). V dropped 5 bases and J dropped 7 bases, with 12 bases sitting between them. Per the germline V gene, CDR1 is SGHTA and CDR2 is FQGTGA. The CDR3 length is 13 residues. CDR3 residues: CASSPSGTQPQHF. The CDR3 nucleotides are TGTGCCAGCAGCCCATCGGGGACACAGCCCCAGCATTTT.

V and J are TRBV5-5 and TRBJ1-6, with 7 bases that match TRBD1. CDR3 length: 16 residues. Germline values: CDR1 SGHKS, CDR2 YYEKEE (reference sequence). V lost 0 bases to trimming and J lost 4 bases; unmatched junction nucleotides: 4. The CDR3 is CASSLEARGYNSPLHF. In nucleotides, the CDR3 is TGTGCCAGCAGCTTGGAGGCCAGGGGGTATAATTCACCCCTCCACTTT.

This CDR3 reads CAWMGAWELFF. The DNA of the CDR3 is TGTGCCTGGATGGGGGCTTGGGAGCTGTTTTTT. The gene calls are TRBV30 and TRBJ2-2, with a possible D match to TRBD1 (6 bases). With 4 bases removed from V and 9 bases from J, the gap between germline ends came to 9 bases. This CDR3 is built from 11 residues. Germline V gives CDR1 GTSNPN, CDR2 SVGIG (reference sequence). The complete variable domain, with remaining parts taken from reference TRBV30 and TRBJ2-2, reads SQTIHQWPATLVQPVGSPLSLECTVEGTSNPNLYWYRQAAGRGLQLLFYSVGIGQISSEVPQNLSASRPQDRQFILSSKKLLLSDSGFYLCAWMGAWELFFGEGSRLTVL.

This clone came up a few times. This rearrangement joins TRBV7-9 to TRBJ1-3; D remains ambiguous. CDR1 is SEHNR and CDR2 is FQNEAQ in the germline V gene (reference sequence). V shed 7 bases and J shed 0 bases, with 10 bases lying between them. The length of the CDR3 is 14 residues. The CDR3 region is CASTRSFSGNTIYF. As DNA, the CDR3 is TGTGCCAGCACCCGGTCCTTCTCTGGAAACACCATATATTTT.

The chain has TRBV30 and TRBJ2-2; a weak D match, TRBD2 (6 bases). V lost 0 bases, J lost 5 bases, and 7 bases lay in between. CDR1 is GTSNPN, CDR2 SVGIG, per germline (reference sequence). The CDR3 is made up of 13 amino acids. The DNA for the CDR3 is TGTGCCTGGAGTGTACGGGGGACCGGGGAGCTGTTTTTT. Translated, it gives CAWSVRGTGELFF.

The V and J genes are TRBV19 and TRBJ2-5, with a weak D call TRBD1 (6 bases). This CDR3 has 14 residues. Between the trimmed V and J ends, which lost 5 bases and 3 bases, there was a span of 13 bases. Germline-derived CDR1 and CDR2 are LNHDA and SQIVND (reference sequence). CDR3 nucleotides: TGTGCCAGTAGTCCCCTGGACAGAGAAGAGACCCAGTACTTC. Its protein product is CASSPLDREETQYF.

V gene TRBV11-3 combines with J gene TRBJ2-3, with a weak D call TRBD2 (6 bases). Germline V gene sequence: CDR1 SGHNT, CDR2 YENEEA. The CDR3 contains 13 residues. The ends were cut back, 5 bases at V and 8 bases at J, with 14 bases in the middle. The CDR3 region is CASSPRDFGTQYF. CDR3 DNA sequence: TGTGCCAGCAGCCCACGGGACTTCGGTACGCAGTATTTT. Drawing the rest from reference TRBV11-3 and TRBJ2-3, the complete variable domain is EAGVVQSPRYKIIEKKQPVAFWCNPISGHNTLYWYLQNLGQGPELLIRYENEEAVDDSQLPKDRFSAERLKGVDSTLKIQPAELGDSAVYLCASSPRDFGTQYFGPGTRLTVL.

The J gene is TRBJ2-7, the V gene TRBV4-2; 14 nucleotides align to TRBD2. Losses at the gene ends were 4 bases for V and 4 bases for J; bases not matched to a gene: 9. CDR1 and CDR2 (germline): LGHNA, YNFKEQ. The CDR3 extends over 17 amino acids. The CDR3 region is CASSPTQTSGRGYEQYF. CDR3 coding DNA: TGTGCCAGCAGCCCGACCCAGACTAGCGGGAGGGGGTACGAGCAGTACTTC.